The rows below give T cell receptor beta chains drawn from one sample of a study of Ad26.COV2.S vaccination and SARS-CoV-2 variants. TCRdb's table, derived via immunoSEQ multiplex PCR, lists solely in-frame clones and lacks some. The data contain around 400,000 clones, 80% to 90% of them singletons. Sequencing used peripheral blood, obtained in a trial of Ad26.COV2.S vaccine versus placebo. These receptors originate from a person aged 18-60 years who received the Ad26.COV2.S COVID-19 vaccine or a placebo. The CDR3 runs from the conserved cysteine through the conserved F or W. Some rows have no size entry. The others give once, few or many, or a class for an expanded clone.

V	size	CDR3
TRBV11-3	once	CASSPTGGSNEKLFF
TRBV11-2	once	CASSLGGGNLYEQYF
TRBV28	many	CASSLPGLYGYTF
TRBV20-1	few	CSASRDRDSPLHF
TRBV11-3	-	CASSLDLRARNQPQHF
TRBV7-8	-	CASSLNILQGGGTEAFF
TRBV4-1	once	CASSQVTNSEKLFF
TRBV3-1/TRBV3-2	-	CASRRSGGVYGYTF
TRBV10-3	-	CAISRIQGETQYF
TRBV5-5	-	CASSPRSSNYGYTF
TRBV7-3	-	CASSYLAGYNEQFF
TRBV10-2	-	CASSGGGSGNTIYF
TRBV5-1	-	CASSGLSANTEAFF
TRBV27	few	CASSLSRGGASTDTQYF
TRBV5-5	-	CASSLQGTGTEAFF
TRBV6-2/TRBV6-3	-	CASSYLGPSNYGYTF
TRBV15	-	CATSRGPGLAGAEQYF
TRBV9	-	CASSLAGVIKGGTDTQYF
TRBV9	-	CASSTGRGNTEAFF
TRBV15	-	CATSREFSSGVSYEQYF
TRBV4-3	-	CASSLRGTKHSYEQYF
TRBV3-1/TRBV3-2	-	CASSQGQGRGGEQFF
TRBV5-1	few	CASSLVTPGETQYF
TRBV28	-	CASSLLGQKAFF
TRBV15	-	CATSRGTGYGYTF
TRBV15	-	CATSRVPGYGANVLTF
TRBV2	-	CASSSASGGLVLGTDTQYF
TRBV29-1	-	CSVEGTGRYNEQFF
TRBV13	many	CASSLQGSYEQYF
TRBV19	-	CASSTGGTNTEAFF
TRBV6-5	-	CASFNGLAQFF
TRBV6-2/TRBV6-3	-	CASSYSTGMNTEAFF